The 12 T cell receptor beta chains in this list originate from one sample, sequenced in a study of blood T cells in healthy people across ages. Next came a second PCR, run for roughly 6 to 11 cycles, which used a sample-barcoded 5' primer along with a J-beta primer mix. TCRdb re-analysed the 5' RACE reads in MiXCR, keeping a single row per CDR3 protein. The data show 1.4 million or so distinct CDR3 sequences, roughly 43% seen once. The sequenced sample consisted of blood. The receptors come from a woman between 18 and 29 years old in good health.

The chain uses TRBV20-1 and TRBJ1-4; D is undetermined. V was trimmed by 6 bases and J by 8 bases, leaving 19 bases between them. The CDR3 spans 14 residues. CDR1 and CDR2 from the germline V gene are DFQATT and SNEGSKA (reference sequence). CDR3 coding DNA: TGCAGTGCCCCCGACCGGCTGGGATTCGAAAAACTGTTTTTT. It specifies CSAPDRLGFEKLFF.

The gene calls are TRBV20-1 and TRBJ2-1; D perhaps matches TRBD2 (6 bases). The CDR3 totals 12 residues. CDR1 is DFQATT and CDR2 is SNEGSKA in the germline V gene (reference sequence). The ends were cut back, 5 bases at V and 5 bases at J, with 10 bases in the middle. The CDR3 DNA reads TGCAGTGCTTCGTTAGCGGACAATGAGCAGTTCTTC. As protein: CSASLADNEQFF.

The chain employs TRBV20-1 and TRBJ1-2, with 7 bases lining up with TRBD1. The germline CDR1 and CDR2 sequences are DFQATT and SNEGSKA (reference sequence). CDR3 size: 19 residues. Unmatched junction bases numbered 18, after V lost 0 bases and J lost 2 bases. CDR3 sequence: CSARDELLRLRGRNYGYTF. CDR3 sequence (DNA): TGCAGTGCTAGAGATGAACTCCTTCGTCTCAGGGGGAGAAACTATGGCTACACCTTC.

J is TRBJ1-4 and V is TRBV6-6; 8 nucleotides agree with TRBD1. This CDR3 spans 12 amino acids. With V trimmed by 6 bases and J by 12 bases, 6 bases remained unmatched. The germline gives CDR1 MNHNY, CDR2 SVGAGI (reference sequence). CDR3 sequence: CASSPGQGELFF. The CDR3 nucleotides are TGTGCCAGCAGCCCCGGACAGGGTGAACTGTTTTTT.

The chain combines TRBV20-1 with TRBJ2-3, with D possibly matching TRBD2 (6 bases). Germline CDR1 and CDR2: DFQATT and SNEGSKA (reference sequence). Trimming left V 6 bases short and J 5 bases short, with 15 bases between. The CDR3 runs to 13 residues. CDR3 in amino acids: CSAARVGGDTQYF. As DNA, the CDR3 is TGCAGTGCAGCTCGGGTCGGGGGAGATACGCAGTATTTT.

This clonotype was detected many times. The chain employs TRBV20-1 and TRBJ2-7; TRBD1 agrees at 8 bases. Germline V CDR1 and CDR2: DFQATT, SNEGSKA (reference sequence). The CDR3 length is 12 residues. DNA for the CDR3: TGCAGCGCCAGGACAGGGACCTACGAGCAGTACTTC. As protein: CSARTGTYEQYF.

The chain carries TRBV20-1 and TRBJ1-2; maybe TRBD1 (6 bases). Germline V gene lookup returns CDR1 DFQATT and CDR2 SNEGSKA (reference sequence). The CDR3 sequence is 16 residues long. The V and J ends lost 1 base and 7 bases respectively, with 22 bases between them. The CDR3 protein is CSARAPGTSRTLGYTF. CDR3 DNA: TGCAGTGCTAGAGCCCCCGGGACATCTAGGACACTTGGCTACACCTTC.

This clonotype was recorded a few times. The CDR3 bases are TGTGCCAGCAGCCTTGGATCGTGGTCTGGCTACACCTTC. The encoded protein is CASSLGSWSGYTF. The chain is built from TRBV11-2 and TRBJ1-2, with D unresolved. Looked up from germline, CDR1 is SGHAT and CDR2 is FQNNGV. The CDR3 is 13 amino acids. The V end lost 5 bases, the J end lost 7 bases, and 14 bases lay between the germline ends.

The chain uses TRBV6-5 and TRBJ1-2, with TRBD1 identical over 10 bases. The V gene's germline CDR1 is MNHEY and CDR2 SVGAGI. The CDR3 runs to 13 residues. J lost 4 bases, V lost 7 bases, and 3 bases had no gene match. CDR3 nucleotides: TGTGCCAGCAAACGACAGGGGGCCTATGGCTACACCTTC. It yields the protein CASKRQGAYGYTF.

The DNA for the CDR3 is TGTGCCAGCAGCTTACAATCTAGCGGCGGCGATGAGCAGTTCTTC. Its protein product is CASSLQSSGGDEQFF. V gene TRBV7-2 combines with J gene TRBJ2-1, with 7 bases matching TRBD2. J was trimmed by 8 bases and V by 2 bases; bases with no gene match: 9. Germline loops: CDR1 SGHTA, CDR2 FQGNSA. This CDR3 is 15 amino acids long. The whole variable domain, filled in from reference TRBV7-2 and TRBJ2-1, reads GAGVSQSPSNKVTEKGKDVELRCDPISGHTALYWYRQSLGQGLEFLIYFQGNSAPDKSGLPSDRFSAERTGGSVSTLTIQRTQQEDSAVYLCASSLQSSGGDEQFFGPGTRLTVL.

The rearrangement joins TRBV15 to TRBJ2-1, with a weak D call TRBD2 (5 bases). Trimming removed 0 bases at V and 0 bases at J, with 9 bases between. CDR1 LNHNV and CDR2 YYDKDF come from the germline V gene (reference sequence). The CDR3 loop spans 16 amino acids. The CDR3 bases are TGTGCCACCAGCAGAGATCGGGGAGTCTCCTACAATGAGCAGTTCTTC. Its protein is CATSRDRGVSYNEQFF. Complete variable domain (other parts from reference TRBV15 and TRBJ2-1): DAMVIQNPRYQVTQFGKPVTLSCSQTLNHNVMYWYQQKSSQAPKLLFHYYDKDFNNEADTPDNFQSRRPNTSFCFLDIRSPGLGDTAMYLCATSRDRGVSYNEQFFGPGTRLTVL.

In this sample, this clonotype turned up once. The chain links TRBV7-2 to TRBJ1-5, with 8 bases matching TRBD1. Germline V lookup: CDR1 SGHTA, CDR2 FQGNSA. V trimming: 2 bases; J trimming: 7 bases; junction bases outside the gene matches: 7. The CDR3 is 15 amino acids. CDR3 loop: CASSLTAGGGQPQHF. The DNA for the CDR3 is TGTGCCAGCAGCTTAACTGCAGGGGGCGGACAGCCCCAGCATTTT.